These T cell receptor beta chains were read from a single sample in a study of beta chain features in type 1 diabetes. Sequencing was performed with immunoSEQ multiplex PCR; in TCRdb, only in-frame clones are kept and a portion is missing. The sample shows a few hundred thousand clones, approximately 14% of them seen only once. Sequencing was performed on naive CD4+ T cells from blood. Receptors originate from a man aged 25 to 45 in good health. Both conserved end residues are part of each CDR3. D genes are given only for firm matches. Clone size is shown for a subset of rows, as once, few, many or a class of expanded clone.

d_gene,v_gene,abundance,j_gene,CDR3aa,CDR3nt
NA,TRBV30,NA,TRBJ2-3,CAWSRAVVADTQYF,TGTGCCTGGAGTAGGGCCGTAGTGGCAGATACGCAGTATTTT
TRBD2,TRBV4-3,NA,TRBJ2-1,CASSQVRPSGGNEQFF,TGCGCCAGCAGCCAAGTCCGGCCGAGCGGGGGGAATGAGCAGTTCTTC
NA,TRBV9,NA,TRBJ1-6,CASSPQGGNSPLHF,TGTGCCAGCAGCCCACAGGGCGGTAATTCACCCCTCCACTTT
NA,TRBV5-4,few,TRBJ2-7,CASSSETGRREQYF,TGTGCCAGCAGCTCGGAGACAGGGAGGCGTGAGCAGTACTTC
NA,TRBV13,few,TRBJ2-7,CASSLGWGRAYEQYF,TGTGCCAGCAGCTTAGGCTGGGGTCGTGCCTACGAGCAGTACTTC
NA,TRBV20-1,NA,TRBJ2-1,CSARSNHEQFF,TGCAGTGCTAGGTCGAACCATGAGCAGTTCTTC
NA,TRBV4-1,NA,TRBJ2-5,CASSQGGLETQYF,TGCGCCAGCAGCCAAGGAGGCTTAGAGACCCAGTACTTC
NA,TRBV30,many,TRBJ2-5,CAWRHVEETQYF,TGTGCCTGGAGACATGTAGAAGAGACCCAGTACTTC
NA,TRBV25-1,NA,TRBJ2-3,CASSLRGWGASDTQYF,TGTGCCAGCAGCCTTCGGGGTTGGGGGGCATCAGATACGCAGTATTTT
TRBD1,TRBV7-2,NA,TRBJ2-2,CASNRGVTGELFF,TGTGCCAGCAACAGGGGGGTCACCGGGGAGCTGTTTTTT
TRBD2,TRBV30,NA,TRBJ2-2,CAWSPPGLAGDLANTGELFF,TGTGCCTGGAGTCCGCCGGGACTAGCGGGAGACCTGGCGAACACCGGGGAGCTGTTTTTT
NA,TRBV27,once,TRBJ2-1,CASSYSGVNNEQFF,TGTGCCAGCAGTTATTCTGGGGTTAACAATGAGCAGTTCTTC
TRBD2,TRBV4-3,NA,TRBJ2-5,CASSQASGIQETQYF,TGCGCCAGCAGCCAGGCTAGCGGGATACAAGAGACCCAGTACTTC
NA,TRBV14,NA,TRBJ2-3,CASSHTDTQYF,TGTGCCAGCAGCCATACAGATACGCAGTATTTT
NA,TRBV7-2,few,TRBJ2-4,CASSKTQGAKNIQYF,TGTGCCAGCAGCAAGACACAGGGTGCCAAAAACATTCAGTACTTC
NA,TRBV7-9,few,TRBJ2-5,CASSLLGDFGGETQYF,TGTGCCAGCAGCTTATTGGGCGACTTTGGTGGCGAGACCCAGTACTTC
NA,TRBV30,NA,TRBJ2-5,CAWSSSQETQYF,TGTGCCTGGAGTTCTAGCCAAGAGACCCAGTACTTC
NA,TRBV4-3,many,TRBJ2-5,CASSQDLRTQETQYF,TGCGCCAGCAGCCAAGATCTAAGGACCCAAGAGACCCAGTACTTC
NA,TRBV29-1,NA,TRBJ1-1,CSVARQANTEAFF,TGCAGCGTTGCTAGACAGGCGAACACTGAAGCTTTCTTT
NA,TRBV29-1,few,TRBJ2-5,CSVLVLTGRTQYF,TGCAGCGTGCTAGTATTAACGGGGCGGACCCAGTACTTC
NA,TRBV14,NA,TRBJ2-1,CASSQDRAGVEFF,TGTGCCAGCAGCCAAGATCGGGCAGGGGTGGAGTTCTTC
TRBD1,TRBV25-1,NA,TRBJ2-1,CASSEVRGEQFF,TGTGCCAGCAGTGAAGTCAGGGGGGAGCAGTTCTTC
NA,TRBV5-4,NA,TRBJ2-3,CAISDSTDTQYF,TGTGCCATTTCAGATTCGACAGATACGCAGTATTTT
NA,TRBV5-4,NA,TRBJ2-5,CASSTDRRQETQYF,TGTGCCAGCAGCACCGACAGAAGACAAGAGACCCAGTACTTC
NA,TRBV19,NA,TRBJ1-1,CASRIGRGNTEAFF,TGTGCCAGTAGGATTGGCCGGGGGAACACTGAAGCTTTCTTT
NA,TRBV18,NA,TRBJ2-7,CASSPTNYEQYF,TGTGCCAGCTCACCTACCAACTACGAGCAGTACTTC
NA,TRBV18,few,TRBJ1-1,CASSPARATEAFF,TGTGCCAGCTCACCAGCGAGGGCCACTGAAGCTTTCTTT
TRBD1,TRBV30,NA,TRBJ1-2,CAFVRGQSYGYTF,TGTGCCTTCGTCAGGGGGCAGAGCTATGGCTACACCTTC
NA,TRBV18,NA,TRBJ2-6,CASSPLAGANVLTF,TGTGCCAGCTCACCCCTTGCGGGGGCCAACGTCCTGACTTTC
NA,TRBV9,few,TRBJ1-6,CASSLRGDNSPLHF,TGTGCCAGCAGCTTAAGGGGGGACAATTCACCCCTCCACTTT
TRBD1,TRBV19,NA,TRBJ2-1,CASRPRQGASYNEQFF,TGTGCCAGTAGACCCCGACAGGGGGCCTCCTACAATGAGCAGTTCTTC
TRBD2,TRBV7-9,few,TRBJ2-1,CASSFIAGVGNEQFF,TGTGCCAGCAGCTTTATAGCGGGAGTTGGCAATGAGCAGTTCTTC
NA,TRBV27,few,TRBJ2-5,CASSLLVRGWENSAETQYF,TGTGCCAGCAGCCTACTAGTCCGGGGGTGGGAAAATTCTGCAGAGACCCAGTACTTC
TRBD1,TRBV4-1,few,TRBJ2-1,CASSQNRGNNEQFF,TGCGCCAGCAGCCAGAACAGGGGAAACAATGAGCAGTTCTTC
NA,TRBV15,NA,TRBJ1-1,CATSVKQNTEAFF,TGTGCCACCAGCGTAAAACAGAACACTGAAGCTTTCTTT
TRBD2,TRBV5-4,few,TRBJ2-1,CASSLAGLAYNEQFF,TGTGCCAGCAGCTTGGCGGGACTAGCCTACAATGAGCAGTTCTTC
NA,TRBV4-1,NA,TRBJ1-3,CASSQDMDRHYF,TGCGCCAGCAGCCAAGATATGGACAGACATTATTTT
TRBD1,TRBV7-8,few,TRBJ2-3,CASSLVRGPDTQYF,TGTGCCAGCAGCTTAGTTAGGGGGCCAGATACGCAGTATTTT
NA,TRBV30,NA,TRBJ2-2,CAWSAYSGPGELFF,TGTGCCTGGAGTGCTTACTCAGGACCGGGGGAGCTGTTTTTT